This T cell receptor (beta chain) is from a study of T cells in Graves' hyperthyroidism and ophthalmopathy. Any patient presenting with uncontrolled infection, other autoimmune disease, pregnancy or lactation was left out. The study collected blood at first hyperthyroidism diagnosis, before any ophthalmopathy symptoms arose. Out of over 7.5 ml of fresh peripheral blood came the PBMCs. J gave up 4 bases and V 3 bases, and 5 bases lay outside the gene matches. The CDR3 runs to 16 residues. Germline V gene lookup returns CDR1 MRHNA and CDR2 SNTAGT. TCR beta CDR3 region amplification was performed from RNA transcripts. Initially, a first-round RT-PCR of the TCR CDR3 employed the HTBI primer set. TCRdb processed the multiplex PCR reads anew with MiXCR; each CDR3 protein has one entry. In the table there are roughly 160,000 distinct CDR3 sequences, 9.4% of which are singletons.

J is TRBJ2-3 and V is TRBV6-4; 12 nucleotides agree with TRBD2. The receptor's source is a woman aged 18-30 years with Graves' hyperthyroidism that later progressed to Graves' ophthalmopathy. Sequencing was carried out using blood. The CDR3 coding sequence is TGTGCCAGCAGTGAATCGACTAGCGGGGGCCCAGATACGCAGTATTTT. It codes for CASSESTSGGPDTQYF.